This TCR beta chain was sequenced in a study of cytomegalovirus exposure and HLA in healthy donors. Points on this clone: Its specificity is not known.

Generated by immunoSEQ multiplex PCR, the TCRdb table keeps only in-frame clones and is missing some. This sample has more than 200,000 clones, with roughly 87% found just once. Looked up from germline, CDR1 is SGHTS and CDR2 is YDEGEE. The CDR3 has 15 residues. V was clipped by 0 bases and J by 8 bases, with 15 bases between them. Study-level points and caveats: In vitro testing confirmed three CMV-associated chains as specific for CMV antigens.

This TCR derives from a woman aged 25-40 years in good health and CMV-seronegative. The rearrangement uses TRBV5-8 and TRBJ2-1; D perhaps matches TRBD1 (7 bases). The sample consisted of PBMCs. CDR3 sequence reads: CASSLARGASYEQFF. The CDR3 DNA reads as TGTGCCAGCAGCTTGGCCAGGGGGGCGAGCTATGAGCAGTTCTTC.